Below are 14 T cell receptor beta chains sequenced from a single sample in a study of T cells in Graves' hyperthyroidism and ophthalmopathy (dated by TCRdb to between 2018 and 2021). The library was built by means of multiplex PCR. The sequencing machine was an Illumina HiSeq 2000. The TCR beta CDR3 regions were amplified from the RNA transcripts. The TCR CDR3 was subjected to a first round of RT-PCR using the HTBI primer set and the Qiagen OneStep RT-PCR kit. TCRdb took the public reads, trimmed them with fastp at Q25, ran MiXCR for clone calling and kept in-frame beta chains. Each CDR3 protein appears once, grouped with its most common genes and DNA. This sample has 300,000 to 450,000 distinct CDR3 sequences in its table, and 15% to 19% of those were observed once. The leading ten clones occupy roughly 25% of the sample. Specimen: blood. The receptors originated from a woman aged 18-29 years with Graves' hyperthyroidism that later progressed to Graves' ophthalmopathy.

This clonotype has ten or more counts. V gene TRBV2 combines with J gene TRBJ1-4; D gene unclear. This CDR3 comprises 12 residues. The germline CDR1 and CDR2 sequences are SNHLY and FYNNEI. Trimming left V 5 bases short and J 7 bases short, with 8 bases between. In nucleotides, the CDR3 is TGTGCCAGCAGTATTAGGAGTGAAAAACTGTTTTTT. Protein product: CASSIRSEKLFF.

In its sample, this clonotype was seen many times. The V and J genes are TRBV10-2 and TRBJ2-1; D remains ambiguous. V lost 3 bases and J lost 6, with 6 bases in between. The V gene's germline CDR1 is WSHSY and CDR2 SAAADI. CDR3 size: 12 residues. The CDR3 here is CASSEWVNEQFF. DNA for the CDR3: TGCGCCAGCAGTGAATGGGTCAATGAGCAGTTCTTC.

A word on this clonotype: This may come from a read error, since a much larger clone is one base off. The V and J genes are TRBV28 and TRBJ2-7; D may be TRBD1 (6 bases). The V gene lost 11 bases and the J gene lost 3 bases, with 17 bases spanning the gap. The CDR3 totals 13 residues. Per germline, CDR1 MDHEN and CDR2 SYDVKM. CDR3 amino acids: CAGLGGSYYEQYF. The DNA of the CDR3 is TGTGCCGGCTTAGGGGGTTCCTACTACGAGCAGTACTTC.

Concerning this clonotype: This may arise from a read error, as a much more abundant clone is one base away. DNA of the CDR3: TGTGCCAGCAGGCCCAGGGGGGCAAGCTCCTACGAGCAGTACTTC. This translates into CASRPRGASSYEQYF. The rearrangement links TRBV28 to TRBJ2-7, with TRBD1 as a possible D gene (7 bases). Per germline, CDR1 MDHEN and CDR2 SYDVKM. The CDR3 extends over 15 amino acids. The V and J ends lost 6 bases and 0 bases respectively, with 15 bases between them.

This clonotype was counted at least ten times. This chain joins TRBV12-3 or TRBV12-4 and TRBJ2-3, with TRBD1 as a possible D gene (6 bases). The V gene lost 1 base and the J gene lost 2 bases, with 13 bases spanning the gap. CDR3 length: 16 residues. CDR3 in DNA: TGTGCCAGCAGTTTAGGGGGGCGGCGGTACACAGATACGCAGTATTTT. Amino acids: CASSLGGRRYTDTQYF.

The V call is TRBV7-9, the J call TRBJ1-3; tentative D call: TRBD1 (6 bases). Trimming took off 5 bases at V and 8 bases at J, with 16 bases between the two ends. The CDR3 runs to 14 residues. Germline-derived CDR1 and CDR2 are SEHNR and FQNEAQ (reference sequence). CDR3 bases: TGTGCCAGCAGCCCCAATGTTAACAGGGACACCATATATTTT. It specifies CASSPNVNRDTIYF.

This clonotype was seen repeatedly, ten times or more. The chain carries TRBV7-2 and TRBJ1-5; D is ambiguous. The germline V and J ends were trimmed by 1 base and 0 bases, with 7 bases remaining between them. Per germline, CDR1 SGHTA and CDR2 FQGNSA. CDR3 length equals 15 residues. The CDR3 nucleotides read TGTGCCAGCAGCTTAGAGGAGAGTAGCAATCAGCCCCAGCATTTT. Amino acids: CASSLEESSNQPQHF.

On this clonotype: A much larger clone is a single base away; this may be a read error. This chain uses TRBV20-1 with TRBJ2-5, with no clear D. Germline CDR1 reads DFQATT; CDR2 reads SNEGSKA (reference sequence). The CDR3 runs 14 residues. With 2 bases removed from V and 1 base from J, the gap between germline ends came to 11 bases. Here the CDR3 reads CSARPRDSQETQYF. In nucleotides, the CDR3 is TGCAGTGCTAGACCCCGAGACTCCCAAGAGACCCAGTACTTC.

This clonotype showed up just a few times. The CDR3 DNA sequence: TGTGCCAGCAGAAAGGAGCGGGGGAGCTCCTACGAGCAGTACTTC. As protein: CASRKERGSSYEQYF. This chain links TRBV19 with TRBJ2-7, with 8 bases matching TRBD2. This CDR3 has 15 amino acids. The V segment lost 9 bases and the J segment 0 bases; nucleotides outside the gene matches: 10. Germline CDR1 is LNHDA and CDR2 is SQIVND (reference sequence).

This clonotype was found many times. The gene calls are TRBV20-1 and TRBJ1-2; no firm D call. Germline CDR1 DFQATT, CDR2 SNEGSKA (reference sequence). The ends were cut back, 5 bases at V and 0 bases at J, with 10 bases in the middle. CDR3 length: 13 residues. Written as DNA, the CDR3 is TGCAGTGCTTCGACCGCCACTAACTATGGCTACACCTTC. Its translation is CSASTATNYGYTF.

This clonotype was observed a handful of times. V and J are TRBV4-1 and TRBJ1-1, with D hard to call. The CDR3 contains 17 residues. Trimming took 1 base from V and 10 from J, leaving 25 bases between them. The germline gives CDR1 MGHRA, CDR2 YSYEKL. CDR3 sequence reads: CASSQVSPPGLSGIAFF. The CDR3 DNA reads as TGCGCCAGCAGCCAAGTTTCTCCCCCTGGACTGAGTGGGATAGCTTTCTTT.

This clonotype was detected ten times or more. The chain has TRBV7-2 and TRBJ2-3; 8 positions match TRBD2. The CDR3 spans 16 residues. CDR1 is SGHTA and CDR2 is FQGNSA in the germline V gene. The junction had 16 bases not matched to a gene; V was cut back by 6 bases and J by 8 bases. CDR3 coding DNA: TGTGCCAGCAGACCACCCCCGGGAGGGCCTTTGGGTACGCAGTATTTT. Protein sequence: CASRPPPGGPLGTQYF.

Of note for this clonotype: A clone one base away is much larger, so this may be a read error. The chain uses TRBV27 and TRBJ1-5; 8 bases fit TRBD1. Looked up from germline, CDR1 is MNHEY and CDR2 is SMNVEV (reference sequence). The CDR3 is made up of 16 amino acids. CDR3 DNA sequence: TGTGCCAGCAGTCCTAGGGCAGGGGGCAGCAATCAGCCCCGGCATTTT. It codes for CASSPRAGGSNQPRHF.

This clonotype was found many times. The chain has TRBV7-9 and TRBJ2-2; the D is unclear. CDR3 size: 14 residues. V lost 3 bases, J lost 1 base, and 6 bases lay in between. Germline V gene lookup returns CDR1 SEHNR and CDR2 FQNEAQ (reference sequence). CDR3 protein: CASSFVENTGELFF. CDR3 DNA: TGTGCCAGCAGCTTTGTAGAGAACACCGGGGAGCTGTTTTTT. The variable domain in full, completed from reference TRBV7-9 and TRBJ2-2, reads DTGVSQNPRHKITKRGQNVTFRCDPISEHNRLYWYRQTLGQGPEFLTYFQNEAQLEKSRLLSDRFSAERPKGSFSTLEIQRTEQGDSAMYLCASSFVENTGELFFGEGSRLTVL.